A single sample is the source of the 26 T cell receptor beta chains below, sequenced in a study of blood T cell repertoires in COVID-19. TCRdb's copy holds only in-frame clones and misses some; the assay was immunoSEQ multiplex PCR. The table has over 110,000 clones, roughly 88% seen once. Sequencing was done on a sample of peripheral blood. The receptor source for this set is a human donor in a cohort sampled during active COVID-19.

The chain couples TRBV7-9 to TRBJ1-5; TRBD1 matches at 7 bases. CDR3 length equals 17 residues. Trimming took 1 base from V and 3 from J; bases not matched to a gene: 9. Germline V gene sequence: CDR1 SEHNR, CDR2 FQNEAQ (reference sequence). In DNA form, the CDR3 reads TGTGCCAGCAGCTTAGTGTCGTGGGGACAGATCAATCAGCCCCAGCATTTT. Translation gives CASSLVSWGQINQPQHF.

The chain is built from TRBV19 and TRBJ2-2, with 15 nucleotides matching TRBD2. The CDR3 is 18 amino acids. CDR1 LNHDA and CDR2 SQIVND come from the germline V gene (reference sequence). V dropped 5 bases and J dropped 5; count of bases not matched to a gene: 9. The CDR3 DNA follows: TGTGCCAGTAGTTCCTGGACTAGCGGGGGGGCCCGTACCGGGGAGCTGTTTTTT. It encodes CASSSWTSGGARTGELFF.

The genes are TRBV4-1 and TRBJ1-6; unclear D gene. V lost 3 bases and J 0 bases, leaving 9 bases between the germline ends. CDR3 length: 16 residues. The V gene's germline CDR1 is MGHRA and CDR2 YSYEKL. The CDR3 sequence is CASSHQGGSYNSPLHF. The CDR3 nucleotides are TGCGCCAGCAGCCATCAAGGAGGCTCCTATAATTCACCCCTCCACTTT.

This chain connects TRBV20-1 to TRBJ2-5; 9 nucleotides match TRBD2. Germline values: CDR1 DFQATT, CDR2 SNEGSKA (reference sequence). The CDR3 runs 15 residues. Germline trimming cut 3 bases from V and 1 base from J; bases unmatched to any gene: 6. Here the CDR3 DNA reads TGCAGTGCTAGTGATCCAGCGGGGGGCCAAGAGACCCAGTACTTC. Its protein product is CSASDPAGGQETQYF.

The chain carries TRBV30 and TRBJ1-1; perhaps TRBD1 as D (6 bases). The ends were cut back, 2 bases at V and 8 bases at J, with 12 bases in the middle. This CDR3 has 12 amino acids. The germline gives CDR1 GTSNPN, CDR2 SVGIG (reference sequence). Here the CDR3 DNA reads TGTGCCTGGAGTAGGACAGTCAGGGAAGCTTTCTTT. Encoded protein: CAWSRTVREAFF.

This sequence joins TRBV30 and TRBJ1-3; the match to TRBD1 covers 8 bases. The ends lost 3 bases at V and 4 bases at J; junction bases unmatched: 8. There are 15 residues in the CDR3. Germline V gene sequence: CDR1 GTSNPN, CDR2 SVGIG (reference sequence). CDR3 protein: CAWRDPRTGGNTIYF. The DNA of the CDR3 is TGTGCCTGGAGGGATCCTCGGACAGGGGGAAACACCATATATTTT.

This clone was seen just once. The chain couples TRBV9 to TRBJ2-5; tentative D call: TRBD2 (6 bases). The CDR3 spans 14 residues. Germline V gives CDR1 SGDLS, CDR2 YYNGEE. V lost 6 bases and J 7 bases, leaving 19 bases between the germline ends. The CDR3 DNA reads TGTGCCAGCACCCTAGGGACCGAAGCGGGGACCCAGTACTTC. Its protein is CASTLGTEAGTQYF.

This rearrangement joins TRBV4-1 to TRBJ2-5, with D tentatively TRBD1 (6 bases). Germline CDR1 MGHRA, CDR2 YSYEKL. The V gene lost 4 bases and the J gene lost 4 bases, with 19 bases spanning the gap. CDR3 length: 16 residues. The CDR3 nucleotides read TGCGCCAGCAGCCCACAACATGCCCAGGGGATAGAGACCCAGTACTTC. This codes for CASSPQHAQGIETQYF.

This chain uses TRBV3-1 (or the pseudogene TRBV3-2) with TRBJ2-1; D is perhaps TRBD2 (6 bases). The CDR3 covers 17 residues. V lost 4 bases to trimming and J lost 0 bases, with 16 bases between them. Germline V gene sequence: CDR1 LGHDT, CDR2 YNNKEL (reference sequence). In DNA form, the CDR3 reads TGTGCCAGCAGCCCTCCGTCGTGGGACTCCTCCTACAATGAGCAGTTCTTC. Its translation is CASSPPSWDSSYNEQFF.

The CDR3 sequence is CASSPGVGGEQYF. For the CDR3, the DNA is TGCGCCAGCAGCCCAGGGGTAGGCGGCGAGCAGTACTTC. The chain links TRBV5-1 to TRBJ2-7, with D possibly matching TRBD1 (6 bases). Germline CDR1 SGHRS, CDR2 YFSETQ. V was cut by 4 bases and J by 6 bases, with 14 bases left in between. CDR3 length equals 13 residues. The whole variable domain, filled in from reference TRBV5-1 and TRBJ2-7, reads KAGVTQTPRYLIKTRGQQVTLSCSPISGHRSVSWYQQTPGQGLQFLFEYFSETQRNKGNFPGRFSGRQFSNSRSEMNVSTLELGDSALYLCASSPGVGGEQYFGPGTRLTVT.

The CDR3 bases are TGTGCCAGCAGGTTTCTCCGGGACAACAACACTGAAGCTTTCTTT. Its protein is CASRFLRDNNTEAFF. The chain uses TRBV11-2 and TRBJ1-1; D may be TRBD1 (6 bases). V gave up 6 bases and J gave up 2 bases, with 16 bases separating them. CDR1 is SGHAT and CDR2 is FQNNGV in the germline V gene. The CDR3 consists of 15 residues.

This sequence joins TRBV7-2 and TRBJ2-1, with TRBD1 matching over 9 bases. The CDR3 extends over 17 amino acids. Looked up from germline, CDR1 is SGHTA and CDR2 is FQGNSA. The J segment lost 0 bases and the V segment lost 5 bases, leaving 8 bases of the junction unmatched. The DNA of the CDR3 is TGTGCCAGCAGCCAGGACAGGGGCCCCCTCTCCTACAATGAGCAGTTCTTC. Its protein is CASSQDRGPLSYNEQFF. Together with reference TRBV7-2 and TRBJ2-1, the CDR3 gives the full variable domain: GAGVSQSPSNKVTEKGKDVELRCDPISGHTALYWYRQSLGQGLEFLIYFQGNSAPDKSGLPSDRFSAERTGGSVSTLTIQRTQQEDSAVYLCASSQDRGPLSYNEQFFGPGTRLTVL.

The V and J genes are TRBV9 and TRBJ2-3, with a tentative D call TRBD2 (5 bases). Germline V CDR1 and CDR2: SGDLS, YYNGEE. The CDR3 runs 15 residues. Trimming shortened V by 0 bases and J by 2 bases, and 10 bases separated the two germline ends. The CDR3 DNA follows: TGTGCCAGCAGCGTAGGCGGGCCCAACACAGATACGCAGTATTTT. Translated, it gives CASSVGGPNTDTQYF.

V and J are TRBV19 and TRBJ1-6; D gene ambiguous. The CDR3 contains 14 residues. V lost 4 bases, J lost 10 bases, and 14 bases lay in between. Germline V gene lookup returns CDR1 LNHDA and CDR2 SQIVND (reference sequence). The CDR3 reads CASSTTLRESPLHF. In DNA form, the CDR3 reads TGTGCCAGTAGTACCACTCTTCGCGAGTCACCCCTCCACTTT. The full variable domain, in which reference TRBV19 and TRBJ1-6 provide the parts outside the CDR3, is DGGITQSPKYLFRKEGQNVTLSCEQNLNHDAMYWYRQDPGQGLRLIYYSQIVNDFQKGDIAEGYSVSREKKESFPLTVTSAQKNPTAFYLCASSTTLRESPLHFGNGTRLTVT.

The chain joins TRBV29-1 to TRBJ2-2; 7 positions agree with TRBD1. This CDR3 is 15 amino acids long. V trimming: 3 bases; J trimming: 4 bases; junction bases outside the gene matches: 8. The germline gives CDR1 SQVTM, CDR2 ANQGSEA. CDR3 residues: CSVDYGTEPTGELFF. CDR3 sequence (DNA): TGCAGCGTTGACTATGGGACAGAACCCACCGGGGAGCTGTTTTTT.

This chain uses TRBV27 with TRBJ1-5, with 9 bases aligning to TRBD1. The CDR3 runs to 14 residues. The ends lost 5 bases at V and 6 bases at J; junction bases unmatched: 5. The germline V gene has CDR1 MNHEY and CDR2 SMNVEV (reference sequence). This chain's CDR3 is CASSPYRGPQPQHF. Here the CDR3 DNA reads TGTGCCAGCAGTCCCTACAGGGGGCCTCAGCCCCAGCATTTT.

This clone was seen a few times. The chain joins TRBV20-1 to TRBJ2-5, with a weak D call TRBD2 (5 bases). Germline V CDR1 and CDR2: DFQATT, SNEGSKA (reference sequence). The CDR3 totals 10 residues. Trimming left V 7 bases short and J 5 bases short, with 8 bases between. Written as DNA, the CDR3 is TGCAGTGTCTGGAGGGAGACCCAGTACTTC. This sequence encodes CSVWRETQYF.

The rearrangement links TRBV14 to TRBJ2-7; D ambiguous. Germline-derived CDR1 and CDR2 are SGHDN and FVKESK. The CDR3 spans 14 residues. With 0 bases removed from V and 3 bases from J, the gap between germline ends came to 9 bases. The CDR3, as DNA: TGTGCCAGCAGCCAAGATCTAGGAATCTACGAGCAGTACTTC. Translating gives CASSQDLGIYEQYF.

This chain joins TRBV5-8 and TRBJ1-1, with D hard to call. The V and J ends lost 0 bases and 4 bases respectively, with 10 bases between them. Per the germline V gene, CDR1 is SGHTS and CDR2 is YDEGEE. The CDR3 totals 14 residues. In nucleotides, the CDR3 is TGTGCCAGCAGCTTGGTACTGCCGGGCACTGAAGCTTTCTTT. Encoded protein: CASSLVLPGTEAFF.

CDR3 bases: TGTGCCAGCAGCCATTTAACAGGGGGCGCAACGAATGGCTACACCTTC. Its protein product is CASSHLTGGATNGYTF. V gene TRBV3-1 (or the pseudogene TRBV3-2) combines with J gene TRBJ1-2; 9 positions agree with TRBD1. This CDR3 region has 16 residues. Trimming took 3 bases from V and 6 from J; bases not matched to a gene: 11. Germline values: CDR1 LGHDT, CDR2 YNNKEL (reference sequence).

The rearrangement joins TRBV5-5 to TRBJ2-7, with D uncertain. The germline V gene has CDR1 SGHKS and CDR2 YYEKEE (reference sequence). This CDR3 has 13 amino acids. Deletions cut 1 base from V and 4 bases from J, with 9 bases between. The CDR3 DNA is TGTGCCAGCAGCTTGTATCCAGTTTACGAGCAGTACTTC. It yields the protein CASSLYPVYEQYF.

The CDR3 spells CASSLRPGGPSGAFF. The CDR3 nucleotides read TGTGCCAGCAGCTTGCGGCCGGGAGGCCCTAGTGGAGCTTTCTTT. This sequence joins TRBV5-5 and TRBJ1-1; unclear D gene. Germline values: CDR1 SGHKS, CDR2 YYEKEE (reference sequence). V lost 1 base to trimming and J lost 10 bases, with 20 bases between them. This CDR3 has 15 residues.

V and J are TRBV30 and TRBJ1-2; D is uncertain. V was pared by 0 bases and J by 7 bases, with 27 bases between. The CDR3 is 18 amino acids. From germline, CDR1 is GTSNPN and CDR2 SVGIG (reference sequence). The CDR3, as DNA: TGTGCCTGGAGTGTTGGGCTTTTTTCGACCAGAAGTCACATTGGCTACACCTTC. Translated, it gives CAWSVGLFSTRSHIGYTF.

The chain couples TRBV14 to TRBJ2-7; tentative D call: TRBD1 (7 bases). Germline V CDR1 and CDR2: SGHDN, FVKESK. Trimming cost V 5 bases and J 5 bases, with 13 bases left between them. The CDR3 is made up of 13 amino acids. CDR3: CASSSQGRNEQYF. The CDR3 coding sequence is TGTGCCAGCAGCTCACAGGGGAGGAACGAGCAGTACTTC.

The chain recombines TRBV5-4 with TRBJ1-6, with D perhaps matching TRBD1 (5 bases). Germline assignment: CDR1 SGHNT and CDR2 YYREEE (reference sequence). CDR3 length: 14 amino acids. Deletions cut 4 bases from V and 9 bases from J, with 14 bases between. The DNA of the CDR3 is TGTGCCAGCAGCGCAATAGGGGAAAGTTCACCCCTCCACTTT. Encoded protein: CASSAIGESSPLHF.

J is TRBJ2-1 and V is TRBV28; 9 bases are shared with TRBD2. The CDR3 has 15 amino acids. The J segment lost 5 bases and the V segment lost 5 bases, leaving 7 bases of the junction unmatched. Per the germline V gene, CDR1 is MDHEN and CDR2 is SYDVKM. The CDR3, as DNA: TGTGCCAGCAGTCTCCTAGCGGGGTCCAACAATGAGCAGTTCTTC. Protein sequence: CASSLLAGSNNEQFF. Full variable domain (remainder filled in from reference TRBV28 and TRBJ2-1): DVKVTQSSRYLVKRTGEKVFLECVQDMDHENMFWYRQDPGLGLRLIYFSYDVKMKEKGDIPEGYSVSREKKERFSLILESASTNQTSMYLCASSLLAGSNNEQFFGPGTRLTVL.